This T cell receptor beta chain was identified in a study of T cell responses to AZD1222 COVID-19 vaccine. TCRdb's table, derived via immunoSEQ multiplex PCR, lists solely in-frame clones and lacks some. Here the sample spans about 160,000 clones, over 75% being singletons. The length of the CDR3 is 18 residues. The V segment lost 2 bases and the J segment 2 bases; nucleotides outside the gene matches: 8. Germline V gene sequence: CDR1 SGDLS, CDR2 YYNGEE. The input for sequencing was peripheral blood, taken on day 0 of AZD1222 vaccination. This sequence originates from an adult in good health. The chain has TRBV9 and TRBJ1-4; 11 bases match TRBD1. This CDR3 reads CASSVRTGGLGTNEKLFF. The CDR3 DNA is TGTGCCAGCAGCGTCAGGACAGGGGGCCTAGGGACTAATGAAAAACTGTTTTTT.